Presented here are 10 T cell receptor beta chains from one specimen sequenced in a study of blood T cells in healthy people across ages. Sample-barcoded 5' priming and a J-beta primer mix drove a second PCR of about 6 to 11 cycles. Each CDR3 protein is one row after TCRdb ran MiXCR on the 5' RACE reads. The table has approximately 960,000 distinct CDR3 sequences, almost 30% seen once. The sample was also linked to a second study, of T cells of mothers and their children.

Sequencing input: blood. These receptor sequences come from a woman aged 35 to 49 in good health.

This clonotype was observed many times. This sequence joins TRBV15 and TRBJ1-2; D gene unclear. CDR1 is LNHNV, CDR2 YYDKDF, per germline (reference sequence). The CDR3 runs to 13 residues. Deletions cut 6 bases from V and 8 bases from J, with 16 bases between. Here the CDR3 DNA reads TGTGCCACCAGGGATGGTTCGTTTTCAGGCTACACCTTC. It encodes CATRDGSFSGYTF.

The gene calls are TRBV25-1 and TRBJ2-5, with TRBD2 matching 7 bases. The CDR3 is 17 residues long. V dropped 3 bases and J dropped 3; count of bases not matched to a gene: 13. The germline CDR1 and CDR2 sequences are MGHDK and SYGVNS. The CDR3 DNA follows: TGTGCCAGCAGTGAGCGTCTGACTAGCACCTTCAAAGAGACCCAGTACTTC. Protein sequence: CASSERLTSTFKETQYF.

Turning to this clonotype: It may be a read error: a sequence one base away is much more abundant. No conserved phenylalanine or tryptophan is present at the end of the CDR3, so a read error is the likely explanation. The chain links TRBV20-1 to TRBJ2-1, with D possibly called TRBD1 or TRBD2 (5 bases each). Looked up from germline, CDR1 is DFQATT and CDR2 is SNEGSKA (reference sequence). The V end was cut by 1 base, the J end by 4 bases, with 8 bases between. The CDR3 loop spans 13 amino acids. CDR3 nucleotides: TGCAGTGCTAGAGTGGGGGTTTACAATGAGCAGTTCTCC. This gives the protein CSARVGVYNEQFS.

V gene TRBV5-5 combines with J gene TRBJ1-1; maybe TRBD1 (6 bases). In germline, CDR1 is SGHKS, CDR2 YYEKEE (reference sequence). This CDR3 has 13 residues. The V end lost 3 bases, the J end lost 4 bases, and 10 bases lay between the germline ends. CDR3: CASSWGHGTEAFF. CDR3 in DNA: TGTGCCAGCAGCTGGGGGCACGGCACTGAAGCTTTCTTT.

The table lists this clonotype with many counts. One junction end disagrees with the germline gene, perhaps due to a read error. The chain links TRBV30 to TRBJ2-7; D is possibly TRBD1 (6 bases). Germline V gene lookup returns CDR1 GTSNPN and CDR2 SVGIG (reference sequence). The CDR3 covers 12 residues. CDR3 loop: CAWSSQGYEQYF. In DNA form, the CDR3 reads TGTGCTTGGAGTTCACAGGGTTACGAGCAGTACTTC.

A few counts support this clonotype. The chain recombines TRBV4-2 with TRBJ1-1; D is perhaps TRBD1 (5 bases). V lost 0 bases and J 7 bases, leaving 12 bases between the germline ends. This CDR3 comprises 14 residues. Per germline, CDR1 LGHNA and CDR2 YNFKEQ. CDR3 residues: CASSQDLWGVEAFF. Here the CDR3 DNA reads TGTGCCAGCAGCCAAGATCTGTGGGGGGTTGAAGCTTTCTTT.

The chain uses TRBV20-1 and TRBJ2-5; 10 bases fit TRBD1. Looked up from germline, CDR1 is DFQATT and CDR2 is SNEGSKA (reference sequence). The junction had 3 bases not matched to a gene; V was cut back by 0 bases and J by 5 bases. The CDR3 extends over 14 amino acids. This CDR3 is CSARDGTGAETQYF. The CDR3 DNA follows: TGCAGTGCTAGAGATGGGACAGGGGCCGAGACCCAGTACTTC.

This clonotype was observed a handful of times. The CDR3: CASSFPRGGDSYEQYF. CDR3 bases: TGTGCCAGCTCTTTCCCCCGCGGGGGGGACTCCTACGAGCAGTACTTC. V is TRBV25-1 and J is TRBJ2-7, with 9 bases aligning to TRBD2. The V and J ends lost 8 bases and 0 bases, in that order; junction bases with no gene match: 11. CDR1 is MGHDK, CDR2 SYGVNS, per germline. The CDR3 length is 16 residues.

This clonotype was detected ten times or more. The chain carries TRBV12-3 or TRBV12-4 and TRBJ2-5; possible D gene TRBD1, 5 bases. The CDR3 is 13 residues long. Trimming cost V 6 bases and J 7 bases, with 15 bases left between them. DNA for the CDR3: TGTGCCAGCAGCCTTTGGGCCACAGGGACCCAGTACTTC. Translating it yields CASSLWATGTQYF.

In its sample, this clonotype was seen a few times. The rearrangement joins TRBV7-3 to TRBJ1-2; D not certain. This CDR3 is 17 amino acids long. Germline V gives CDR1 SGHTA, CDR2 FQGTGA. Between the trimmed V and J ends, which lost 4 bases and 2 bases, there was a span of 20 bases. The CDR3, as DNA: TGTGCCAGCAGCTCAGGACGCGATCCCGTGGGCAACTATGGCTACACCTTC. Its protein is CASSSGRDPVGNYGYTF.